This TCR beta chain appears in the sequencing data of a study of cytomegalovirus exposure and HLA in healthy donors. On the study more broadly: Falling in the Caucasian-associated ancestry cluster were 81% of some 400 genotyped donors.

Study-wide findings and caveats: Productive status was seen about 87% or about 30% of the time for most TCR beta V segments in an earlier analysis.

Donors were nominally healthy when sampled, though unrecorded immune exposures were likely. The PCR had 60 Vbeta and 13 Jbeta primers. Produced via immunoSEQ multiplex PCR; TCRdb's table is partial and in-frame only. The data contain 130,000 or so clones, around four fifths of them seen just once; the ten biggest clones take up less than 2%. Trimming removed 3 bases from V and 2 bases from J, with 19 bases in between. The CDR3 totals 17 residues. In the case of this clone: Its antigen is unknown.

The chain uses TRBV23-1 and TRBJ2-5, with D unresolved. TRBV23-1 belongs to the ORF category, with a function that is uncertain. The sample taken for sequencing was PBMCs. The sequence was obtained from a woman in her forties in good health and CMV-seronegative. The CDR3 spells CASSQSGRKKRQETQYF. As DNA, the CDR3 is TGCGCCAGCAGTCAGTCCGGCAGAAAGAAGCGTCAAGAGACCCAGTACTTC.